This TCR beta chain was recorded in a study of shared clonotypes between healthy human individuals. Data came from immunoSEQ multiplex PCR; TCRdb stores just in-frame clones and leaves some out. The sample lists hundreds of thousands of clones, about four fifths occurring once. Per germline, CDR1 LNHDA and CDR2 SQIVND (reference sequence). Trimming cost V 0 bases and J 1 base, with 6 bases left between them. The CDR3 length is 15 residues. The clonotype comes from a woman in her forties in good health. Some clones in this sample may be carry-over from other donors' samples. Sample: PBMCs. The rearrangement joins TRBV19 to TRBJ2-2; D is perhaps TRBD2 (5 bases). The CDR3 region is CASSIDAGNTGELFF. Here the CDR3 DNA reads TGTGCCAGTAGTATAGATGCGGGGAACACCGGGGAGCTGTTTTTT. Using reference TRBV19 and TRBJ2-2 for the parts outside the CDR3, the full variable domain is DGGITQSPKYLFRKEGQNVTLSCEQNLNHDAMYWYRQDPGQGLRLIYYSQIVNDFQKGDIAEGYSVSREKKESFPLTVTSAQKNPTAFYLCASSIDAGNTGELFFGEGSRLTVL.